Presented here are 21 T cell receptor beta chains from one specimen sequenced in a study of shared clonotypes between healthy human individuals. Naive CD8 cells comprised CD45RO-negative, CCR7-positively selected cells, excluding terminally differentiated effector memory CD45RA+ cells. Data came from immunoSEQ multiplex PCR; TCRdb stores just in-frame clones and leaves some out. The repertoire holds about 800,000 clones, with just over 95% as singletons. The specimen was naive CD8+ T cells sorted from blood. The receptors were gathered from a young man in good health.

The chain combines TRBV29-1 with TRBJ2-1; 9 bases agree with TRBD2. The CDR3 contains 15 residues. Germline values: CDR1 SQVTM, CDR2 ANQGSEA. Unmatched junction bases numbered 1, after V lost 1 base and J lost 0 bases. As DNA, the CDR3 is TGCAGCGTTGAAGGCGGGAGGGCCTCCTACAATGAGCAGTTCTTC. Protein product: CSVEGGRASYNEQFF.

The CDR3 region has the DNA TGCAGCGTAGGGACATTGAACACCGGGGAGCTGTTTTTT. It encodes CSVGTLNTGELFF. The chain is built from TRBV29-1 and TRBJ2-2, with a tentative D call TRBD1 (6 bases). CDR1 SQVTM and CDR2 ANQGSEA come from the germline V gene. The CDR3 has 13 residues. Trimming removed 6 bases at V and 1 base at J, with 9 bases between.

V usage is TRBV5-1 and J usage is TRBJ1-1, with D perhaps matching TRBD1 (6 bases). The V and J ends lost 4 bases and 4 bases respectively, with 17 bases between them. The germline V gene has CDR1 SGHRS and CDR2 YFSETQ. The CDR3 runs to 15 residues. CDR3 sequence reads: CASSLTPQGGTEAFF. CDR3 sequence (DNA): TGCGCCAGCAGCCTCACCCCACAGGGAGGCACTGAAGCTTTCTTT.

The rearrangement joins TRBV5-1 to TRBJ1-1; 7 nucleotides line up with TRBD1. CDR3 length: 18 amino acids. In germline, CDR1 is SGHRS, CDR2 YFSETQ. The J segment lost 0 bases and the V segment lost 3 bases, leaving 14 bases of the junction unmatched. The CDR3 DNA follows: TGCGCCAGCAGCTGGACCCCCGGGACAGCCGACATGAACACTGAAGCTTTCTTT. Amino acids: CASSWTPGTADMNTEAFF.

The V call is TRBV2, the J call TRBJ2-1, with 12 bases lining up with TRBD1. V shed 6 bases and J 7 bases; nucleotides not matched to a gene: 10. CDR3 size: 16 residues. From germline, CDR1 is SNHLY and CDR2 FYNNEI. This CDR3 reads CASSYTGTGGRNEQFF. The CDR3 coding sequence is TGTGCCAGCAGCTACACCGGGACAGGGGGCCGGAATGAGCAGTTCTTC.

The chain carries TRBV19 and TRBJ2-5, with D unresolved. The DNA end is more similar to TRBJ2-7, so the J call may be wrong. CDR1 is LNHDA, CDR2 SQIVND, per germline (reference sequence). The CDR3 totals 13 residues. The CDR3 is CASSITMGYEQYF. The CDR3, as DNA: TGTGCCAGTAGTATAACGATGGGCTACGAGCAGTACTTC.

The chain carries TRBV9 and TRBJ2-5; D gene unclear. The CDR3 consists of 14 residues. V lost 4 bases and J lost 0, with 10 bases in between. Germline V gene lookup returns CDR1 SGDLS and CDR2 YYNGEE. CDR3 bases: TGTGCCAGCAGCCATTGGACGGACCAAGAGACCCAGTACTTC. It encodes CASSHWTDQETQYF.

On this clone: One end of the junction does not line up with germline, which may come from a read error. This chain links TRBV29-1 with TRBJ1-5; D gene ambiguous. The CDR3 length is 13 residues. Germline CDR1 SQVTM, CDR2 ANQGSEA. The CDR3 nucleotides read TGCAGCGTGGAAGGACGGGAAGGGCAGCCCCAGCATTTT. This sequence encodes CSVEGREGQPQHF. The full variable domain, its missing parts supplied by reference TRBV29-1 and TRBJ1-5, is SAVISQKPSRDICQRGTSLTIQCQVDSQVTMMFWYRQQPGQSLTLIATANQGSEATYESGFVIDKFPISRPNLTFSTLTVSNMSPEDSSIYLCSVEGREGQPQHFGDGTRLSIL.

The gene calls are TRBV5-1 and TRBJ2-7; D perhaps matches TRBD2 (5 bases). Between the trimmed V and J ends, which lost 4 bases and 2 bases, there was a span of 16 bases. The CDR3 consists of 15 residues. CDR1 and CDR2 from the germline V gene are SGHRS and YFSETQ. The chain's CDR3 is CASSAWTAGTYEQYF. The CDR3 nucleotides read TGCGCCAGCAGCGCCTGGACGGCGGGTACCTACGAGCAGTACTTC.

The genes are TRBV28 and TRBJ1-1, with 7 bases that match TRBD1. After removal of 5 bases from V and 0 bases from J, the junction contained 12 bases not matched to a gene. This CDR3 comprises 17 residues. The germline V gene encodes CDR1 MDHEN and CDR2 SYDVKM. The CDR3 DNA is TGTGCCAGCAGTCCCCTGCGGACAGGCCGCTTGAACACTGAAGCTTTCTTT. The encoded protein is CASSPLRTGRLNTEAFF.

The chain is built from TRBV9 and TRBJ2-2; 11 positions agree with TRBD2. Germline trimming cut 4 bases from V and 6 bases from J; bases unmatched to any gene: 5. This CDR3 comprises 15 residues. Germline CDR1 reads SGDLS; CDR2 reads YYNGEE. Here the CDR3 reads CASSTGTSGPGELFF. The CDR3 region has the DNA TGTGCCAGCAGCACCGGGACTAGCGGTCCCGGGGAGCTGTTTTTT.

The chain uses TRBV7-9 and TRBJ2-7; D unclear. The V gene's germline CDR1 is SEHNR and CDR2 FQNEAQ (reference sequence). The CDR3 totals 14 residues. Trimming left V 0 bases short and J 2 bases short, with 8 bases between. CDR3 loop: CASSLAGWTYEQYF. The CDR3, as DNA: TGTGCCAGCAGCTTAGCAGGTTGGACCTACGAGCAGTACTTC.

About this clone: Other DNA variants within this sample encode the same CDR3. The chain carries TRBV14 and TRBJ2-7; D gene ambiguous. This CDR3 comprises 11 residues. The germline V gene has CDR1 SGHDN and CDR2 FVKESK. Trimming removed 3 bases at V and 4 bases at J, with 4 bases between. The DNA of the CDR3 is TGTGCCAGCAGCCAGGGGTACGAGCAGTACTTC. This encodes CASSQGYEQYF.

CDR3 nucleotides: TGTGCCAGCAGTTTCGGACAACTCTACGAGCAGTACTTC. Translated: CASSFGQLYEQYF. This chain uses TRBV28 with TRBJ2-7, with a weak D call TRBD1 (5 bases). CDR3 length: 13 residues. CDR1 MDHEN and CDR2 SYDVKM come from the germline V gene. V lost 3 bases, J lost 3 bases, and 9 bases lay in between.

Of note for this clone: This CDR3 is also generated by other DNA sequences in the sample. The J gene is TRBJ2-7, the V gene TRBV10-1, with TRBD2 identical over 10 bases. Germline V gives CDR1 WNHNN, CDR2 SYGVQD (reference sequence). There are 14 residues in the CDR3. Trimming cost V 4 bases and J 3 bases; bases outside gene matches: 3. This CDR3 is CASSGAGGIYEQYF. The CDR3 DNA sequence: TGCGCCAGCAGTGGAGCGGGAGGGATCTACGAGCAGTACTTC.

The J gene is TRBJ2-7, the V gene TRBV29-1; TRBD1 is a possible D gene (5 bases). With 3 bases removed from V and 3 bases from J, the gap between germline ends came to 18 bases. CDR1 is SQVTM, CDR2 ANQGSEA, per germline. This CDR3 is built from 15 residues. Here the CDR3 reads CSVDMGHSENYEQYF. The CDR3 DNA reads TGCAGCGTTGATATGGGGCACTCTGAAAACTACGAGCAGTACTTC.

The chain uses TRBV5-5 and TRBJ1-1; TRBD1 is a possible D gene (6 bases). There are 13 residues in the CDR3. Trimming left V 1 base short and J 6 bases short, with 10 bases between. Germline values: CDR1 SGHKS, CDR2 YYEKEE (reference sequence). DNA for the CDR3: TGTGCCAGCAGCTTGCCGGGGGCCCCTGAAGCTTTCTTT. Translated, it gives CASSLPGAPEAFF. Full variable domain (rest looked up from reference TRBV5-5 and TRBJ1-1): DAGVTQSPTHLIKTRGQQVTLRCSPISGHKSVSWYQQVLGQGPQFIFQYYEKEERGRGNFPDRFSARQFPNYSSELNVNALLLGDSALYLCASSLPGAPEAFFGQGTRLTVV.

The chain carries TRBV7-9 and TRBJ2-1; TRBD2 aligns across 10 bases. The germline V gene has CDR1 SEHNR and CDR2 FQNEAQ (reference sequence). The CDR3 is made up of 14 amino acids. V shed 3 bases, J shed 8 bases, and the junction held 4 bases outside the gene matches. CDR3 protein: CASSFTSGIDEQFF. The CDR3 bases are TGTGCCAGCAGCTTTACTAGCGGGATCGATGAGCAGTTCTTC. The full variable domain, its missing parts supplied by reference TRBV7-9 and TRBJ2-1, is DTGVSQNPRHKITKRGQNVTFRCDPISEHNRLYWYRQTLGQGPEFLTYFQNEAQLEKSRLLSDRFSAERPKGSFSTLEIQRTEQGDSAMYLCASSFTSGIDEQFFGPGTRLTVL.

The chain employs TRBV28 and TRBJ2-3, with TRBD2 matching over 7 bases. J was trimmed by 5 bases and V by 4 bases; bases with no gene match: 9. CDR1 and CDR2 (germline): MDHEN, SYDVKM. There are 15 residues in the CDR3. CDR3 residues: CASSSTSLLEDTQYF. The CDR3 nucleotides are TGTGCCAGCAGTTCGACTAGCCTCTTGGAAGATACGCAGTATTTT.

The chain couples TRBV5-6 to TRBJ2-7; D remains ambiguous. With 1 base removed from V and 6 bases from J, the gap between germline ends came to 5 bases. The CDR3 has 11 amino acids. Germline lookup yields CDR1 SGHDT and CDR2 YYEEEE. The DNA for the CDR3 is TGTGCCAGCAGCTTGCGTTCCGAGCAGTACTTC. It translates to CASSLRSEQYF. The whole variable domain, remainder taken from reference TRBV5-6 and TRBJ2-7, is DAGVTQSPTHLIKTRGQQVTLRCSPKSGHDTVSWYQQALGQGPQFIFQYYEEEERQRGNFPDRFSGHQFPNYSSELNVNALLLGDSALYLCASSLRSEQYFGPGTRLTVT.

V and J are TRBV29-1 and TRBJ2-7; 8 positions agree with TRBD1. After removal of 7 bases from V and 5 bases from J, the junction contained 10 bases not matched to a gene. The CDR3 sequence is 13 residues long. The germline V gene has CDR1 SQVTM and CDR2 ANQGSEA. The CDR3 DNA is TGCAGCGCCGCCGGGACAGGCTATCACGAGCAGTACTTC. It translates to CSAAGTGYHEQYF.